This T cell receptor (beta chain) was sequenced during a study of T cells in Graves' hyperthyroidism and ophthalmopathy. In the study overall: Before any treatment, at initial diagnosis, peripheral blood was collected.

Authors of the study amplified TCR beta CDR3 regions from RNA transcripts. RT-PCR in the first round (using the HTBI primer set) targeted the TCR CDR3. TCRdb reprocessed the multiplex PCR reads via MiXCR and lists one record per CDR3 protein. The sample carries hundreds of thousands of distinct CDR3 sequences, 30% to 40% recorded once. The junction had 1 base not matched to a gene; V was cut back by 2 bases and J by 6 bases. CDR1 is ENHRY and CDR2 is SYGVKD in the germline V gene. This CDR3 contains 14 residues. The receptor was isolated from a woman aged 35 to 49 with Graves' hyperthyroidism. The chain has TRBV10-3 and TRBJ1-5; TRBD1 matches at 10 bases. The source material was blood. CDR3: CAISEGTGVQPQHF. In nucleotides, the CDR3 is TGTGCCATCAGTGAGGGGACAGGGGTTCAGCCCCAGCATTTT.